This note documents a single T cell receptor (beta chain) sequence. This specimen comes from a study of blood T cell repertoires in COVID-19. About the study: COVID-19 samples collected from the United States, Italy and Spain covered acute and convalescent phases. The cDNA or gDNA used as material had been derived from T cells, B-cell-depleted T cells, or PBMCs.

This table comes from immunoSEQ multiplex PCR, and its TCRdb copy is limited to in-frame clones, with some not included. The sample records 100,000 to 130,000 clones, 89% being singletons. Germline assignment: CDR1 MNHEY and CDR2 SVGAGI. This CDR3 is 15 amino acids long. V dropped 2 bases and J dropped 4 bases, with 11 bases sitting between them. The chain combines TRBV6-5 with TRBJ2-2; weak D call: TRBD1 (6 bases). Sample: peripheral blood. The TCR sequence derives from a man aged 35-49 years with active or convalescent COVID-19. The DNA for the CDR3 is TGTGCCAGCAGTTACCGGACAGTAGGCACCGGGGAGCTGTTTTTT. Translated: CASSYRTVGTGELFF.